The clone carrying this T cell receptor (beta chain) showed up many times. Its specificity is not known. Template switching added a universal primer site, and cDNA bore unique molecular identifiers. TCRdb ran MiXCR on the 5' RACE reads and lists one entry per CDR3 protein. The data show 150,000 or so distinct CDR3 sequences, 3.5% seen once. The V segment lost 7 bases and the J segment 6 bases; nucleotides outside the gene matches: 5. From germline, CDR1 is DFQATT and CDR2 SNEGSKA (reference sequence). The CDR3 contains 11 residues. The sample originates from a study of identical twins. Findings and caveats of the study: Twin pairs' shared out-of-frame alpha sequences were enriched in low generation probability.

V usage is TRBV20-1 and J usage is TRBJ1-2, with 7 bases aligning to TRBD1. This sequence originates from a man aged 18 to 30 in good health. Sequencing was done on a sample of memory T cells sorted from blood. The CDR3 region has the DNA TGCAGTGTCGATCAGGGGGATGGCTACACCTTC. Residues: CSVDQGDGYTF.